This T cell receptor beta chain was sequenced during a study of shared clonotypes between healthy human individuals. CDR1 and CDR2 from the germline V gene are SGDLS and YYNGEE. With 2 bases clipped from V and 6 bases from J, the junction kept 11 bases outside the gene matches. This CDR3 has 16 residues. Deep was the level used in running the assay. Evenly divided among several immunoSEQ plates was the genomic DNA of each subset. The data were produced by immunoSEQ multiplex PCR, yet TCRdb's version contains in-frame clones alone and is incomplete. The table records about 2 million clones, 85% to 95% of them present only once. Study-wide results and caveats: Limited genetic and exposure-history diversity came from having few donors.

In regard to this clone: What it binds is unknown.

The sequenced sample consisted of naive CD4+ T cells sorted from blood. Specified subset: CD45RA+ positively selected. The rearrangement joins TRBV9 to TRBJ2-5; 9 bases line up with TRBD1. This TCR derives from a man aged 18 to 30 in good health. CDR3 amino acids: CASSVDPMTGGKTQYF. For the CDR3, the DNA is TGTGCCAGCAGCGTTGATCCCATGACAGGGGGAAAGACCCAGTACTTC. Supplemented by reference TRBV9 and TRBJ2-5, the full variable domain reads DSGVTQTPKHLITATGQRVTLRCSPRSGDLSVYWYQQSLDQGLQFLIQYYNGEERAKGNILERFSAQQFPDLHSELNLSSLELGDSALYFCASSVDPMTGGKTQYFGPGTRLLVL.